This T cell receptor (beta chain) was captured by sequencing in a study of PD-L1 blockade in urothelial cancer. Study-level background: Median T cell yield per blood sample was over 130,000 cells.

A word on this clone: Its antigen remains unknown.

Overall study findings and caveats: Blood TCR clonality below the median before treatment was a predictor of better survival.

Disease in patients was locally advanced or metastatic urothelial carcinoma. Data came from immunoSEQ multiplex PCR; TCRdb stores just in-frame clones and leaves some out. The sample includes some 25,000 clones, 70% to 90% seen only once; the top ten take 31%. The CDR3 spans 15 residues. CDR1 and CDR2 (germline): SGHNT, YYREEE (reference sequence). V lost 3 bases and J 1 base, leaving 13 bases between the germline ends. The sequencing used PBMCs, collected around atezolizumab (anti-PD-L1) treatment. V gene TRBV5-4 combines with J gene TRBJ1-1; TRBD1 is a possible D gene (6 bases). The sequence was obtained from a man aged 55 to 69 with urothelial cancer. The CDR3 loop reads CASSSTDRRNTEAFF. Here the CDR3 DNA reads TGTGCCAGCAGCTCGACGGACAGACGGAACACTGAAGCTTTCTTT.